This entry features one T cell receptor beta chain sequence. Use of 60 Vbeta and 13 Jbeta primers characterized the PCR. Assay used: immunoSEQ multiplex PCR; TCRdb lists only in-frame clones, some missing. The repertoire holds around 150,000 clones, with around 75% as singletons. V shed 4 bases, J shed 13 bases, and the junction held 11 bases outside the gene matches. Looked up from germline, CDR1 is SGHRS and CDR2 is YFSETQ. The CDR3 totals 14 residues. These data originate in a study of cytomegalovirus exposure and HLA in healthy donors. The sequencing input was PBMCs. This sequence joins TRBV5-1 and TRBJ1-4, with 9 bases that match TRBD1. This receptor was obtained from a man younger than 35 in good health and CMV-seropositive. As DNA, the CDR3 is TGCGCCAGCAGCCCCGGGACAGGGAGCAGTAGACTGTTTTTT. This encodes CASSPGTGSSRLFF. Full variable domain (rest looked up from reference TRBV5-1 and TRBJ1-4): KAGVTQTPRYLIKTRGQQVTLSCSPISGHRSVSWYQQTPGQGLQFLFEYFSETQRNKGNFPGRFSGRQFSNSRSEMNVSTLELGDSALYLCASSPGTGSSRLFFGSGTQLSVL.